Each of the 19 T cell receptor beta chains below was sequenced from the same sample in a study of blood T cell repertoires in COVID-19. Clones were sequenced by immunoSEQ multiplex PCR, and TCRdb holds only the in-frame ones, with some missing. The table shows 200,000 to 250,000 clones, with approximately 84% occurring only once. Material for sequencing was peripheral blood. These receptors were taken from a woman of 80 years or more with COVID-19, enrolled during active disease.

This chain joins TRBV2 and TRBJ2-7, with a tentative D call TRBD2 (6 bases). This CDR3 region has 14 residues. Trimming removed 7 bases from V and 3 bases from J, with 16 bases in between. Germline lookup yields CDR1 SNHLY and CDR2 FYNNEI. In nucleotides, the CDR3 is TGTGCCAGCACCGAGGAGGGGCTGAGCTACGAGCAGTACTTC. Amino acid sequence: CASTEEGLSYEQYF.

The CDR3 DNA is TGCGCCAGCAGCCCCCCTCCAGACAGGGCAGGAAATTCACCCCTCCACTTT. The encoded protein is CASSPPPDRAGNSPLHF. V and J are TRBV5-1 and TRBJ1-6; 7 bases agree with TRBD1. The V gene's germline CDR1 is SGHRS and CDR2 YFSETQ. CDR3 length equals 17 residues. With V trimmed by 4 bases and J by 7 bases, 14 bases remained unmatched.

The chain uses TRBV20-1 and TRBJ1-2; D uncertain. CDR1 DFQATT and CDR2 SNEGSKA come from the germline V gene (reference sequence). The CDR3 totals 10 residues. The ends were cut back, 3 bases at V and 5 bases at J, with 4 bases in the middle. The CDR3 here is CSASSYGYTF. CDR3 nucleotide sequence: TGCAGTGCTAGTTCTTATGGCTACACCTTC.

The chain links TRBV5-8 to TRBJ1-3; D unclear. The ends were cut back, 2 bases at V and 4 bases at J, with 7 bases in the middle. In germline, CDR1 is SGHTS, CDR2 YDEGEE. The CDR3 contains 13 residues. The CDR3 loop reads CASSLNRGNTIYF. CDR3 coding DNA: TGTGCCAGCAGCTTAAACAGAGGAAACACCATATATTTT. Drawing the rest from reference TRBV5-8 and TRBJ1-3, the complete variable domain is EAGVTQSPTHLIKTRGQQATLRCSPISGHTSVYWYQQALGLGLQFLLWYDEGEERNRGNFPPRFSGRQFPNYSSELNVNALELEDSALYLCASSLNRGNTIYFGEGSWLTVV.

This chain connects TRBV18 to TRBJ2-2; the D is unclear. Trimming pared 4 bases from V and 3 bases from J, leaving 6 bases between. Per the germline V gene, CDR1 is KGHSH and CDR2 is LQKENI. The CDR3 extends over 13 amino acids. CDR3 sequence (DNA): TGTGCCAGCTCACTAAGCCACACCGGGGAGCTGTTTTTT. Amino acids: CASSLSHTGELFF.

This clone was seen a few times. The chain joins TRBV2 to TRBJ2-3; no reliable D call. Germline CDR1 reads SNHLY; CDR2 reads FYNNEI. V was cut by 3 bases and J by 4 bases, with 5 bases left in between. This CDR3 region has 12 residues. The CDR3 here is CASSEVADTQYF. The DNA for the CDR3 is TGTGCCAGCAGTGAGGTAGCAGATACGCAGTATTTT.

The chain links TRBV9 to TRBJ1-2; 8 bases fit TRBD1. Germline values: CDR1 SGDLS, CDR2 YYNGEE. V dropped 3 bases and J dropped 5; count of bases not matched to a gene: 3. CDR3 length: 13 amino acids. The CDR3 sequence is CASSERTGYGYTF. As DNA, the CDR3 is TGTGCCAGCAGCGAGCGGACAGGGTATGGCTACACCTTC. Full variable domain (remainder filled in from reference TRBV9 and TRBJ1-2): DSGVTQTPKHLITATGQRVTLRCSPRSGDLSVYWYQQSLDQGLQFLIQYYNGEERAKGNILERFSAQQFPDLHSELNLSSLELGDSALYFCASSERTGYGYTFGSGTRLTVV.

The chain uses TRBV12-3 or TRBV12-4 and TRBJ1-2; 8 positions match TRBD1. This CDR3 has 13 amino acids. J lost 6 bases, V lost 3 bases, and 3 bases had no gene match. Written as DNA, the CDR3 is TGTGCCAGCAGTTTCTGGACAGGGAATGGCTACACCTTC. Encoded protein: CASSFWTGNGYTF.

This clone has just a few counts. V and J are TRBV7-3 and TRBJ1-1; perhaps TRBD1 as D (6 bases). Germline assignment: CDR1 SGHTA and CDR2 FQGTGA. V gave up 5 bases and J gave up 7 bases, with 23 bases separating them. This CDR3 is 16 amino acids long. The CDR3 sequence is CASSTRQVEVGSEAFF. The CDR3 DNA is TGTGCCAGCAGCACCCGACAGGTAGAAGTCGGTAGTGAAGCTTTCTTT.

The rearrangement uses TRBV18 and TRBJ2-1, with 11 positions matching TRBD2. Germline loops: CDR1 KGHSH, CDR2 LQKENI. This CDR3 has 17 amino acids. V shed 2 bases, J shed 10 bases, and the junction held 13 bases outside the gene matches. CDR3 DNA sequence: TGTGCCAGCTCACCAAGAACGGGTAGCGGGAGGGCCGGGGAGCAGTTCTTC. Amino acids: CASSPRTGSGRAGEQFF.

This clone was seen only once. V and J are TRBV3-1 (or the pseudogene TRBV3-2) and TRBJ1-4; D gene ambiguous. Deletions cut 1 base from V and 4 bases from J, with 10 bases between. The CDR3 length is 15 residues. Germline assignment: CDR1 LGHDT and CDR2 YNNKEL (reference sequence). The CDR3 sequence is CASSQAGGSNEKLFF. CDR3 nucleotides: TGTGCCAGCAGCCAAGCGGGAGGCAGTAATGAAAAACTGTTTTTT.

The chain is built from TRBV5-1 and TRBJ2-7; 11 nucleotides agree with TRBD1. The CDR3 sequence is 15 residues long. Germline CDR1 SGHRS, CDR2 YFSETQ. V gave up 1 base and J gave up 5 bases; unmatched junction bases: 5. The CDR3 DNA follows: TGCGCCAGCAGCTTGCACGGGACAGGGGGTGACGAGCAGTACTTC. Its protein is CASSLHGTGGDEQYF.

The chain uses TRBV4-1 and TRBJ1-2; 8 bases line up with TRBD1. The CDR3 contains 15 residues. The junction had 3 bases not matched to a gene; V was cut back by 1 base and J by 2 bases. Germline V gene sequence: CDR1 MGHRA, CDR2 YSYEKL. CDR3 nucleotide sequence: TGCGCCAGCAGCCAAGGTGGACAGGGCAACTATGGCTACACCTTC. Encoded protein: CASSQGGQGNYGYTF.

V usage is TRBV5-1 and J usage is TRBJ1-2; 8 positions agree with TRBD1. The V gene end was trimmed by 4 bases and the J gene end by 8 bases; junction bases not matched to a gene: 10. This CDR3 is 14 amino acids long. CDR1 is SGHRS, CDR2 YFSETQ, per germline. DNA for the CDR3: TGCGCCAGCAGCCCCTCGTCAGGGGGCGCAGGCTACACCTTC. Protein sequence: CASSPSSGGAGYTF.

The chain recombines TRBV28 with TRBJ2-7; 7 bases agree with TRBD1. V was clipped by 6 bases and J by 5 bases; unmatched bases: 7. From germline, CDR1 is MDHEN and CDR2 SYDVKM. The CDR3 length is 13 residues. Written as DNA, the CDR3 is TGTGCCAGCAGGGAAACAGGGGACCACGAGCAGTACTTC. Translating it yields CASRETGDHEQYF. The full variable domain, with the rest looked up from reference TRBV28 and TRBJ2-7, is DVKVTQSSRYLVKRTGEKVFLECVQDMDHENMFWYRQDPGLGLRLIYFSYDVKMKEKGDIPEGYSVSREKKERFSLILESASTNQTSMYLCASRETGDHEQYFGPGTRLTVT.

This chain connects TRBV7-3 to TRBJ2-5; D gene ambiguous. V shed 5 bases and J shed 5 bases, with 12 bases lying between them. Germline loops: CDR1 SGHTA, CDR2 FQGTGA. CDR3 size: 13 residues. CDR3 protein: CASSPQAYETQYF. In DNA form, the CDR3 reads TGTGCCAGCAGCCCTCAAGCTTATGAGACCCAGTACTTC.

In its sample, this clone was seen once. The chain employs TRBV9 and TRBJ2-3; 8 nucleotides match TRBD2. Germline V CDR1 and CDR2: SGDLS, YYNGEE. Trimming at V came to 1 base and at J to 8 bases, leaving 6 bases not matched to a gene. There are 14 residues in the CDR3. CDR3 in DNA: TGTGCCAGCAGCGTACCGTCGGGAGGGGGTACGCAGTATTTT. Translated: CASSVPSGGGTQYF.

The chain uses TRBV24-1 and TRBJ2-3; 8 nucleotides agree with TRBD1. Germline V gene lookup returns CDR1 KGHDR and CDR2 SFDVKD. J lost 1 base, V lost 5 bases, and 7 bases had no gene match. This CDR3 contains 16 residues. CDR3 in DNA: TGTGCCACCAGTGGTCCGGAGACAGGGGGCACAGATACGCAGTATTTT. This gives the protein CATSGPETGGTDTQYF.

The chain links TRBV11-2 to TRBJ1-1; 7 nucleotides match TRBD1. Trimming at V came to 4 bases and at J to 0 bases, leaving 2 bases not matched to a gene. The CDR3 is 14 amino acids. The germline CDR1 and CDR2 sequences are SGHAT and FQNNGV. The CDR3 protein is CASSWGQMNTEAFF. The DNA of the CDR3 is TGTGCCAGCAGCTGGGGACAGATGAACACTGAAGCTTTCTTT.